This is a list of T cell receptor beta chains from one sample in a study of graft-versus-host responses after intestinal transplantation. No antigens are known for them. Measured with immunoSEQ multiplex PCR; TCRdb has only the in-frame clones, and not every one. This table has about 120,000 clones, 90% to 95% appearing once. The sample was unstimulated CD8+ T cells sorted from spleen or lymph node cells, taken before intestinal transplant. These receptors were taken from a human donor who received an intestinal transplant. The CDR3 runs from the conserved cysteine through the conserved F or W. The size field is filled for only some rows; it gives once, few, many or a size class.

j_call | cdr3_length | v_call | clone_size | cdr3_aa
TRBJ1-2 | 14 | TRBV11-1 | - | CASSPNPEAYGYTF
TRBJ1-1 | 12 | TRBV7-9 | - | CASSLGITEAFF
TRBJ1-5 | 18 | TRBV13 | - | CASSLATGQIGSNQPQHF
TRBJ2-2 | 14 | TRBV27 | - | CASSLYENTGELFF
TRBJ2-1 | 16 | TRBV2 | - | CASSDGSGRAYNEQFF
TRBJ1-6 | 20 | TRBV27 | - | CASREGWTPDMHSYNSPLHF
TRBJ2-7 | 14 | TRBV6-5 | - | CAAASGRSLYEQYF
TRBJ1-6 | 16 | TRBV4-1 | once | CASSRSGISYNSPLHF
TRBJ1-3 | 16 | TRBV28 | - | CASSSNGATLGNTIYF
TRBJ2-5 | 12 | TRBV6-1 | - | CGSGRARETQYF
TRBJ2-7 | 13 | TRBV27 | once | CASSSDSYYEQYF
TRBJ2-7 | 14 | TRBV6-6 | - | CASSIRSRAYGQYF
TRBJ2-7 | 15 | TRBV13 | - | CASSSALAGVDEQYF
TRBJ2-1 | 13 | TRBV10-3 | - | CATRLWGLTEQFF
TRBJ1-5 | 12 | TRBV28 | - | CASSWGNQPQHF